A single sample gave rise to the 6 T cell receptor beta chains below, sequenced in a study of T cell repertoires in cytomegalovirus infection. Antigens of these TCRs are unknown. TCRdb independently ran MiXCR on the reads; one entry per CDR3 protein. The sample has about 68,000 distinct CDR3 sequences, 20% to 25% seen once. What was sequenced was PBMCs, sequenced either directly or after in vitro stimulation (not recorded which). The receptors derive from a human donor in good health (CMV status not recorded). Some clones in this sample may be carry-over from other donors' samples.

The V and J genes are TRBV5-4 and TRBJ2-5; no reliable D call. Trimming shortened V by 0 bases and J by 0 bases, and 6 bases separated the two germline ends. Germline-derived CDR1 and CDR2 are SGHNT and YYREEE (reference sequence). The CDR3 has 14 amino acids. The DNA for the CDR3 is TGTGCCAGCAGCTTGGCTGGGAACCAAGAGACCCAGTACTTC. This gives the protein CASSLAGNQETQYF.

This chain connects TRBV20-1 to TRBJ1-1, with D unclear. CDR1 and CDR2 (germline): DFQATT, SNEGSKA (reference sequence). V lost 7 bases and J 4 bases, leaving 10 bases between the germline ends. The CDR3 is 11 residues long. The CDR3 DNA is TGCAGTGTTAGGTCGGGCACTGAAGCTTTCTTT. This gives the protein CSVRSGTEAFF.

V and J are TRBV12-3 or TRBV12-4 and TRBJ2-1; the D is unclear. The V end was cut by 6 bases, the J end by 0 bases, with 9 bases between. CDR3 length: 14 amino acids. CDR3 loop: CASSRISSYNEQFF. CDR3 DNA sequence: TGTGCCAGCAGCCGAATATCCTCCTACAATGAGCAGTTCTTC.

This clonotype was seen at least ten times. CDR3 sequence reads: CASCNRGPTEAFF. DNA for the CDR3: TGTGCCAGCTGCAACAGGGGGCCCACTGAAGCTTTCTTT. The genes are TRBV12-3 or TRBV12-4 and TRBJ1-1; 9 bases align to TRBD1. The CDR3 contains 13 residues. V was pared by 8 bases and J by 4 bases, with 5 bases of the junction left unmatched.

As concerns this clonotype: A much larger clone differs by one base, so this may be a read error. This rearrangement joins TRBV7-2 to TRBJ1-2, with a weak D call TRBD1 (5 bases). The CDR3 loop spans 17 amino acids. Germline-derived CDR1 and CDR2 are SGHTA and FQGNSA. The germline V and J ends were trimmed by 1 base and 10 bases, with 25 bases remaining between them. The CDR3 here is CASSLEGVGRVGNDYTF. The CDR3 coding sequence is TGTGCCAGCAGCTTAGAAGGAGTGGGACGGGTGGGGAATGACTACACCTTC. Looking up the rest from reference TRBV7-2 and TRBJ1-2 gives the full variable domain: GAGVSQSPSNKVTEKGKDVELRCDPISGHTALYWYRQSLGQGLEFLIYFQGNSAPDKSGLPSDRFSAERTGGSVSTLTIQRTQQEDSAVYLCASSLEGVGRVGNDYTFGSGTRLTVV.

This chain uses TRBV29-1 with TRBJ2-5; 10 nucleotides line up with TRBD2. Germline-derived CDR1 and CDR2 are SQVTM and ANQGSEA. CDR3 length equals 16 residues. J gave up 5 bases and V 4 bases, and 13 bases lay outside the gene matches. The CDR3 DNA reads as TGCAGCGTTGTCCGTGGGGCTAGCGGGAGTCCCGAGACCCAGTACTTC. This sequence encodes CSVVRGASGSPETQYF.